This TCR beta chain stems from a study of beta chain features in type 1 diabetes. Regarding the study as a whole: Reduced insertions and increased deletions marked VDJ junctions in type 1 diabetes patients. For Type 1 diabetes patients, all four CD4+ subsets carried TCRB CDR3s that were moderately but significantly shorter.

Markers CD45RO/CCR7/CD25/CD127/CD95/CD27 served to sort CD4+ naive, central memory, regulatory and stem cell-like memory cells. Expressed TCRB transcripts were sequenced because the isolated RNA had all been reverse transcribed beforehand. Data came from immunoSEQ multiplex PCR; TCRdb stores just in-frame clones and leaves some out. Altogether 250,000 to 300,000 clones are present, 24% being singletons, with the ten largest covering 0.012%. About this clone: The antigen is undetermined.

This CDR3 region has 14 residues. V trimming: 4 bases; J trimming: 4 bases; junction bases outside the gene matches: 4. The germline V gene encodes CDR1 SNHLY and CDR2 FYNNEI. This sequence joins TRBV2 and TRBJ2-7; the match to TRBD1 covers 10 bases. Material for sequencing was naive CD4+ T cells from blood. The source is a woman aged 25 to 39 with type 1 diabetes. CDR3 sequence reads: CASSGQGAQYEQYF. In DNA, the CDR3 is TGTGCCAGCAGTGGACAGGGGGCGCAATACGAGCAGTACTTC.